This T cell receptor beta chain is drawn from a study of shared clonotypes between healthy human individuals. Study-level information: A donor's plate count was three for CD4 naive and three for CD4 memory; CD8 naive had two and CD8 memory one.

The V end was cut by 6 bases, the J end by 2 bases, with 11 bases between. This CDR3 contains 14 residues. CDR1 and CDR2 from the germline V gene are MDHEN and SYDVKM. The authors ran the assay at deep level. Tens of thousands of T cell genomes, or 200 to 250 ng DNA, went into the sorted-subset replicate PCRs. Assay used: immunoSEQ multiplex PCR; TCRdb lists only in-frame clones, some missing. In the table there are about 1 million clones, 60% to 80% of which are singletons. The study drew all its donors from Caucasian adults living in Nashville, Tennessee. This sequence joins TRBV28 and TRBJ1-3; no definite D call. This clonotype originated in a man between 18 and 29 years old in good health. The source material was memory CD4+ T cells sorted from blood. Indicated subset: CD45RA-negative fraction. The CDR3 region has the DNA TGTGCCAGCAGCTTGAGAGGGACTGGAAACACCATATATTTT. This translates into CASSLRGTGNTIYF.